These T cell receptor beta chains were read from a single sample in a study of graft-versus-host responses after intestinal transplantation. These receptors' targets are unknown. The data were produced by immunoSEQ multiplex PCR, yet TCRdb's version contains in-frame clones alone and is incomplete. This table holds around 100,000 clones, approximately 93% found once. Sequencing used unstimulated CD8+ T cells sorted from spleen or lymph node cells, obtained before intestinal transplant. The receptors were sampled from a human donor who received an intestinal transplant. Both conserved end residues are part of each CDR3. D genes are given only for firm matches.

TRBJ2-5	.	TRBV30	CAFRGHQETQYF	TGTGCCTTCCGGGGACACCAAGAGACCCAGTACTTC
TRBJ2-3	TRBD1	TRBV6-6	CASSYSGQGIDTQYF	TGTGCCAGCAGTTACTCTGGACAGGGGATAGATACGCAGTATTTT
TRBJ1-2	TRBD1	TRBV5-1	CASSWGQGADYGYTF	TGCGCCAGCAGCTGGGGACAGGGTGCGGACTATGGCTACACCTTC
TRBJ1-2	.	TRBV6-1	CASSEALGKGENSGYTF	TGTGCCAGCAGTGAAGCTCTCGGAAAGGGGGAGAATAGTGGCTACACCTTC
TRBJ2-2	.	TRBV7-9	CASSATPAGELFF	TGTGCCAGCAGCGCGACTCCCGCCGGGGAGCTGTTTTTT
TRBJ2-7	.	TRBV27	CASSLGKGVPYEQYF	TGTGCCAGCAGTTTAGGGAAGGGAGTCCCCTACGAGCAGTACTTC
TRBJ1-2	.	TRBV30	CAWGGHGYGYTF	TGTGCCTGGGGGGGGCATGGCTATGGCTACACCTTC
TRBJ2-3	.	TRBV13	CASSSGVRGDTQYF	TGTGCCAGCAGCTCCGGAGTACGGGGGGATACGCAGTATTTT
TRBJ2-5	TRBD2	TRBV7-6	CASSLLAGGPVETQYF	TGTGCCAGCAGCTTACTGGCGGGGGGGCCCGTTGAGACCCAGTACTTC
TRBJ2-3	.	TRBV27	CASSLAGYGQYF	TGTGCCAGCAGTTTAGCTGGATACGGGCAGTATTTT
TRBJ1-2	.	TRBV6-1	CASSEFGGGTSYGYTF	TGTGCCAGCAGTGAATTTGGTGGGGGCACCTCATATGGCTACACCTTC
TRBJ2-1	.	TRBV27	CASSYDSYNEQFF	TGTGCCAGCAGTTACGACAGCTACAATGAGCAGTTCTTC
TRBJ2-1	.	TRBV9	CASSVADVGEQFF	TGTGCCAGCAGCGTAGCTGATGTTGGGGAGCAGTTCTTC
TRBJ2-6	TRBD1	TRBV12-5	CASARTGNIYSWGANVLTF	TGTGCTAGTGCCCGGACAGGGAATATTTACAGCTGGGGGGCCAACGTCCTGACTTTC
TRBJ1-2	.	TRBV7-9	CASSPRDRPYYGYTF	TGTGCCAGCAGCCCCCGGGACCGGCCATACTATGGCTACACCTTC